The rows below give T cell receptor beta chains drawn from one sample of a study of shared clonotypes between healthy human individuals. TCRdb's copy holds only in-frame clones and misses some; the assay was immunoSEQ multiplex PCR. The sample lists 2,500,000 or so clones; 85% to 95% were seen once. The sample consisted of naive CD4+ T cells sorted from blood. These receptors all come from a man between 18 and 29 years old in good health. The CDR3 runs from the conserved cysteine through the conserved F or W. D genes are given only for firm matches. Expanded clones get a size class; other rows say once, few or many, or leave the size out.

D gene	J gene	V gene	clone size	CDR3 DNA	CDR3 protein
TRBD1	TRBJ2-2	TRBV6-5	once	TGTGCCAGCAGTTTCAGGGGGCTTAACACCGGGGAGCTGTTTTTT	CASSFRGLNTGELFF
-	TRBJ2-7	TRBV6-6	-	TGTGCCAGCAGTTCCGACCTACTAGCTTGGTACGAGCAGTACTTC	CASSSDLLAWYEQYF
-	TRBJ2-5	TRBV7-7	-	TGTGCTAGCAGCCCCACTTGGAGGGACGAGACCCAGTACTTC	CASSPTWRDETQYF
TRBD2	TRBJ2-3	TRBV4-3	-	TGCGCCAGCAGCCAGGAAACTAGCGGGATGGCAGATACGCAGTATTTT	CASSQETSGMADTQYF
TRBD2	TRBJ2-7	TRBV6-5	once	TGTGCCAGCAGTTCCGCGACTAGCGGAGACTACGAGCAGTACTTC	CASSSATSGDYEQYF
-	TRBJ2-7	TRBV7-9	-	TGTGCCAGCAGCAGGAGGGACAAGTCCTACGAGCAGTACTTC	CASSRRDKSYEQYF
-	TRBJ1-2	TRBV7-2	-	TGTGCCAGCAGTCCAACACTACAGATGAGCTATGGCTACACCTTC	CASSPTLQMSYGYTF
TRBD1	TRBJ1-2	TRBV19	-	TGTGCCAGTGCAATGGACAGGGGGAACTATGGCTACACCTTC	CASAMDRGNYGYTF
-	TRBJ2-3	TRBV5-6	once	TGTGCCAGCAGCTTGGCCGGGACTAGCACAGATACGCAGTATTTT	CASSLAGTSTDTQYF
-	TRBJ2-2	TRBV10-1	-	TGCGCCAGCAGTCGGACATCGGGCACCGGGGAGCTGTTTTTT	CASSRTSGTGELFF
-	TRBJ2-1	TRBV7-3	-	TGTGCCAGCAGCTTAGGCAGAGAGGTTGGCAATGAGCAGTTCTTC	CASSLGREVGNEQFF
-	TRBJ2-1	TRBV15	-	TGTGCCACCAGCACTAGGGCCTCCTACAATGAGCAGTTCTTC	CATSTRASYNEQFF
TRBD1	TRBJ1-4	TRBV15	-	TGTGCCACCAGCAGGGGGACAGCGAATGAAAAACTGTTTTTT	CATSRGTANEKLFF
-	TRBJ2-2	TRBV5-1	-	TGCGCCAGCAGCTTGGTACTGCGGCGGCGCTCGAACACCGGGGAGCTGTTTTTT	CASSLVLRRRSNTGELFF
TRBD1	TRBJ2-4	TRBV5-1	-	TGCGCCAGCAGCTCGTCTACAGGGGTCGGCAAAAACATTCAGTACTTC	CASSSSTGVGKNIQYF
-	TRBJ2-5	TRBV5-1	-	TGCGCCAGCAGCGGGGGAGAGGCACAAGAGACCCAGTACTTC	CASSGGEAQETQYF
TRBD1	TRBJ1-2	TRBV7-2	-	TGTGCCAGCAGCGGAGGGACAGTTTTCGACTATGGCTACACCTTC	CASSGGTVFDYGYTF
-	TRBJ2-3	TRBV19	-	TGTGCCAGTAGCCCAACTCGAGATACGCAGTATTTT	CASSPTRDTQYF
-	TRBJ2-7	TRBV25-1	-	TGTGCCAGCAGTGCAAGCCAAAAGGGCTACGAGCAGTACTTC	CASSASQKGYEQYF
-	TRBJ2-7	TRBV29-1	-	TGCAGCGTCGTATCGGGAAGCTCATCCTACGAGCAGTACTTC	CSVVSGSSSYEQYF
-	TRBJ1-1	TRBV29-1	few	TGCAGCGTTGAAGATGGCTGGGGCACTGAAGCTTTCTTT	CSVEDGWGTEAFF
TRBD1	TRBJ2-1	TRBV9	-	TGTGCCAGCAGCGTAGCTGGAGGACAGGGATACAATGAGCAGTTCTTC	CASSVAGGQGYNEQFF
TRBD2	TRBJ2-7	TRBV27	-	TGTGCCAGCAGCCAGGGACTAGCGGGGCGGATACGGTACTTC	CASSQGLAGRIRYF
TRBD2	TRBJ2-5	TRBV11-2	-	TGTGCCAGCAGCCGGGGACTAGCGGGGATCCAAGAGACCCAGTACTTC	CASSRGLAGIQETQYF
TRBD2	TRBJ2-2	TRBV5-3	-	TGTGCCAGAAGCCCGACTAGCGCGAGAAACACCGGGGAGCTGTTTTTT	CARSPTSARNTGELFF
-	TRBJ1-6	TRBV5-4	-	TGTGCCAGCAGCTTAACGGGGGGAGATTCACCCCTCCACTTT	CASSLTGGDSPLHF
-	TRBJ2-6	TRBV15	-	TGTGCCACCAGCAGAGATCTGGGGCCCGCTGGGGCCAACGTCCTGACTTTC	CATSRDLGPAGANVLTF
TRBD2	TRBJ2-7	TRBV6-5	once	TGTGCCAGCAGGGACCTAGCGGGAGGGCCCTACGAGCAGTACTTC	CASRDLAGGPYEQYF
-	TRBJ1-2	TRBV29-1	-	TGCAGCGTTGTCTCCTCCGGGGGGTCCCTGGGCTATGGCTACACCTTC	CSVVSSGGSLGYGYTF
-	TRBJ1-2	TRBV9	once	TGTGCCAGCAGCGTAGATGAGAATTATGGCTACACCTTC	CASSVDENYGYTF
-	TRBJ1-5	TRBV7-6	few	TGTGCCAGCAGCTATGGGCCAGGCAATCAGCCCCAGCATTTT	CASSYGPGNQPQHF
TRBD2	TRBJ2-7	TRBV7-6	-	TGTGCCAGCAGCCGATCTAGCGGGGGTGTTTACGAGCAGTACTTC	CASSRSSGGVYEQYF
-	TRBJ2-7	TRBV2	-	TGTGCCAGCAGTGAAACGGCCTCCTACGAGCAGTACTTC	CASSETASYEQYF
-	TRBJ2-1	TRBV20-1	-	TGCAGTGCTAGAGATCTTACTGAGCAGTTCTTC	CSARDLTEQFF
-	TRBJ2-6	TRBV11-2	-	TGTGCCAGCAGCCCAGGGGCACAGAGATGGGGTGGGGCCAACGTCCTGACTTTC	CASSPGAQRWGGANVLTF
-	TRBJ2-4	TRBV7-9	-	TGTGCCAGCAGCCAGGGGGGAGTGGCCAAAAACATTCAGTACTTC	CASSQGGVAKNIQYF
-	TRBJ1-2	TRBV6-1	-	TGTGCCAGCAGTGAGGGTCCAGGGTATGGCTACACCTTC	CASSEGPGYGYTF
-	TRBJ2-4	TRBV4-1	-	TGCGCCAGCAGCCCCTCCCCGACAGGTTTTTTATCCGACATTCAGTACTTC	CASSPSPTGFLSDIQYF
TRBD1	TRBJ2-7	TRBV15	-	TGTGCCACCAGCAGAGATCGGGGTCAGGGGGTCGAGCAGTACTTC	CATSRDRGQGVEQYF
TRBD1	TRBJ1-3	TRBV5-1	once	TGCGCCAGCAGCTCAGCCGGGACAGCCTCTGGAAACACCATATATTTT	CASSSAGTASGNTIYF
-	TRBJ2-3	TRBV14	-	TGTGCCAGCAGCCTGAGGCAGCTCACAGATACGCAGTATTTT	CASSLRQLTDTQYF
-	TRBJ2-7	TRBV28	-	TGTGCCAGCAGTTTCGCAGGGCACTCCTACGAGCAGTACTTC	CASSFAGHSYEQYF
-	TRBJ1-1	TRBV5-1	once	TGCGCCAGCAGCCGGATGACAGGAGCGGGGACTGAAGCTTTCTTT	CASSRMTGAGTEAFF
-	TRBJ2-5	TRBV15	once	TGTGCCACCAGCCCCAGGGTGTATGAGACCCAGTACTTC	CATSPRVYETQYF
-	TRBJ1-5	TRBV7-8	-	TGTGCCAGCAGCTTAGTGGGATTCGGCAATCAGCCCCAGCATTTT	CASSLVGFGNQPQHF
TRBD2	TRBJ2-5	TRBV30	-	TGTGCCTGGAATCAAGGGTGGACTAGCGGGAGCCAAGAGACCCAGTACTTC	CAWNQGWTSGSQETQYF
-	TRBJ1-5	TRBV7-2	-	TGTGCCAGCAGCCCGGGTCTAGATCAGCCCCAGCATTTT	CASSPGLDQPQHF
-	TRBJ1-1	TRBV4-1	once	TGCGCCAGCAGCCAAGATGAAGGACGTGAAGCTTTCTTT	CASSQDEGREAFF
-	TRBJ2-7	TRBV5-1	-	TGCGCCAGCAGCTTGGACGGCTTTTTCGAGCAGTACTTC	CASSLDGFFEQYF
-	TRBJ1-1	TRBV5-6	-	TGTGCCAGCAGCTTGGTGGGTGAAGCTTTCTTT	CASSLVGEAFF
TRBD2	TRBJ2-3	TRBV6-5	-	TGTGCCAGTTCGACTAGCGGGAGGCCCACAGATACGCAGTATTTT	CASSTSGRPTDTQYF
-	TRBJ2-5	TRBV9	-	TGTGCCAGCAGCGTCGGCGGAGCAGAGACCCAGTACTTC	CASSVGGAETQYF
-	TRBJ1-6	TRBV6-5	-	TGTGCCAGCAGTTACTCGGCCCGGGCAGATAATTCACCCCTCCACTTT	CASSYSARADNSPLHF